This is a list of T cell receptor beta chains from one sample in a study of T cell repertoires in cytomegalovirus infection. TCRdb used MiXCR to reprocess the reads, holding one entry per CDR3 protein. The repertoire consists of about 830,000 distinct CDR3 sequences, with about 31% occurring once and the leading ten covering roughly 12%. Antigens of these TCRs are unknown. The material sequenced was cultured CD8+ T cells from PBMCs, taken from culture after CMV antigen stimulation. These receptors were collected from a human donor in good health (CMV status not recorded). Some clones in this sample may be carry-over from other donors' samples. Both conserved end residues are part of each CDR3.

cdr3_aa: CATETGAGYNEQFF
j_call: TRBJ2-1
v_call: TRBV19

cdr3_aa: CSVEGQGPDTQYF
j_call: TRBJ2-3
v_call: TRBV29-1

cdr3_aa: CASSPMTGVYNEQFF
j_call: TRBJ2-1
v_call: TRBV12-3/TRBV12-4

cdr3_aa: CASRKVGDYGYTF
j_call: TRBJ1-2
v_call: TRBV19

cdr3_aa: CASSLNPGSFHGYTF
j_call: TRBJ1-2
v_call: TRBV27

cdr3_aa: CASSLEWQSLEQTQYF
j_call: TRBJ2-5
v_call: TRBV5-1

cdr3_aa: CASSPQVGQADTQYF
j_call: TRBJ2-3
v_call: TRBV7-8

cdr3_aa: CASSYSTLAGRPYNEQFF
j_call: TRBJ2-1
v_call: TRBV6-2/TRBV6-3

cdr3_aa: CASSFGMYEQYF
j_call: TRBJ2-7
v_call: TRBV7-2

cdr3_aa: CASSPSGTTGELFF
j_call: TRBJ2-2
v_call: TRBV19

cdr3_aa: CASSTYPGSNLYNEQFF
j_call: TRBJ2-1
v_call: TRBV7-6

cdr3_aa: CASSLQGAYGETQYF
j_call: TRBJ2-5
v_call: TRBV5-1

cdr3_aa: CASSLFPGQGRNTIYF
j_call: TRBJ1-3
v_call: TRBV7-9

cdr3_aa: CASSPPPGDGANVLTF
j_call: TRBJ2-6
v_call: TRBV14

cdr3_aa: CASSSISGGAGETQYF
j_call: TRBJ2-5
v_call: TRBV7-8

cdr3_aa: CASSLSWLAGQETQYF
j_call: TRBJ2-5
v_call: TRBV27

cdr3_aa: CASSEVRRDRNSGNTIYF
j_call: TRBJ1-3
v_call: TRBV28

cdr3_aa: CASSFVDDTGELFF
j_call: TRBJ2-2
v_call: TRBV27

cdr3_aa: CASKSRGAEAFF
j_call: TRBJ1-1
v_call: TRBV9

cdr3_aa: CASSLEDGEKLFF
j_call: TRBJ1-4
v_call: TRBV5-1

cdr3_aa: CAISSPRQGSSYNEQFF
j_call: TRBJ2-1
v_call: TRBV10-3

cdr3_aa: CASSQDLGLAKNIQYF
j_call: TRBJ2-4
v_call: TRBV14

cdr3_aa: CASSESPVSSTDTQYF
j_call: TRBJ2-3
v_call: TRBV6-1

cdr3_aa: CAVSMGFITEAFF
j_call: TRBJ1-1
v_call: TRBV6-5

cdr3_aa: CASSLAPDPQNTGELFF
j_call: TRBJ2-2
v_call: TRBV7-6

cdr3_aa: CASTLGQGLEKLFF
j_call: TRBJ1-4
v_call: TRBV2

cdr3_aa: CASSHRPGELFF
j_call: TRBJ2-2
v_call: TRBV4-1

cdr3_aa: CASSSLTAEKLFF
j_call: TRBJ1-4
v_call: TRBV27

cdr3_aa: CASSFGGDRAKPNQPQHF
j_call: TRBJ1-5
v_call: TRBV28

cdr3_aa: CSVEDGDRGNTGELFF
j_call: TRBJ2-2
v_call: TRBV29-1

cdr3_aa: CASSYDGVRYGYTF
j_call: TRBJ1-2
v_call: TRBV6-6

cdr3_aa: CASSLYRGVTEAFF
j_call: TRBJ1-1
v_call: TRBV12-3/TRBV12-4

cdr3_aa: CASSSPERRETQYF
j_call: TRBJ2-5
v_call: TRBV7-9

cdr3_aa: CASSLTGQGSLGYTF
j_call: TRBJ1-2
v_call: TRBV12-3/TRBV12-4

cdr3_aa: CASSMFPPSGGADEQYF
j_call: TRBJ2-7
v_call: TRBV19

cdr3_aa: CASSSSTMTANTEAFF
j_call: TRBJ1-1
v_call: TRBV7-6

cdr3_aa: CASNWASGGTEQFF
j_call: TRBJ2-1
v_call: TRBV19

cdr3_aa: CASSSTGGGRYEQYF
j_call: TRBJ2-7
v_call: TRBV12-3/TRBV12-4

cdr3_aa: CASSLADRPDTQYF
j_call: TRBJ2-3
v_call: TRBV7-6

cdr3_aa: CASSLQGADEKLFF
j_call: TRBJ1-4
v_call: TRBV7-9

cdr3_aa: CASRRDRGLGNTIYF
j_call: TRBJ1-3
v_call: TRBV6-1

cdr3_aa: CASSSRDREIPEAFF
j_call: TRBJ1-1
v_call: TRBV9

cdr3_aa: CASSLIETEKLFF
j_call: TRBJ1-4
v_call: TRBV27

cdr3_aa: CASSEAEGGDTEAFF
j_call: TRBJ1-1
v_call: TRBV2

cdr3_aa: CASSTRQGANYGYTF
j_call: TRBJ1-2
v_call: TRBV28

cdr3_aa: CASSEARSTLQYF
j_call: TRBJ2-4
v_call: TRBV6-1

cdr3_aa: CASRWGAGDTEAFF
j_call: TRBJ1-1
v_call: TRBV19

cdr3_aa: CASRDGGTTEAFF
j_call: TRBJ1-1
v_call: TRBV6-5

cdr3_aa: CASSHKPGQGSDTQYF
j_call: TRBJ2-3
v_call: TRBV4-1

cdr3_aa: CASGLGHFTGELFF
j_call: TRBJ2-2
v_call: TRBV12-5

cdr3_aa: CASTSYFTEAFF
j_call: TRBJ1-1
v_call: TRBV6-1

cdr3_aa: CASSLGRNRPQHF
j_call: TRBJ1-5
v_call: TRBV27

cdr3_aa: CASSAEQTGELFF
j_call: TRBJ2-2
v_call: TRBV3-1

cdr3_aa: CASSARQGAPGELFF
j_call: TRBJ2-2
v_call: TRBV7-6